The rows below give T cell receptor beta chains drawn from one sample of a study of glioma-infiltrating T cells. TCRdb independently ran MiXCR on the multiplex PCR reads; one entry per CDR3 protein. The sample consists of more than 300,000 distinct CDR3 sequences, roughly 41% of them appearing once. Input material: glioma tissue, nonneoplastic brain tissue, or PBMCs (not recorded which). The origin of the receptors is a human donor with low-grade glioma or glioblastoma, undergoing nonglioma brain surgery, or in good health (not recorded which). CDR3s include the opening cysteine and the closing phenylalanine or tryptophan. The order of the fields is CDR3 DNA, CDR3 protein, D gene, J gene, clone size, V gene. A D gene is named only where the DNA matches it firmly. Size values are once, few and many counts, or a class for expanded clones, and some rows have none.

CDR3nt: TGCGCCAGCAGCCAACTGAGACTAGCGACGAGCTTTGGTCAACCGGAGACCCAGTACTTC
CDR3aa: CASSQLRLATSFGQPETQYF
d_gene: TRBD2
j_gene: TRBJ2-5
abundance: few
v_gene: TRBV4-3

CDR3nt: TGCAGTTCTAGAGACCCGGGAGGAACTACTGAAGCTTTCTTT
CDR3aa: CSSRDPGGTTEAFF
d_gene: .
j_gene: TRBJ1-1
abundance: .
v_gene: TRBV20-1

CDR3nt: TGCAGTGCTAGCAGGTCTAGCGGGAGCTCCAATGAGCAGTTCTTC
CDR3aa: CSASRSSGSSNEQFF
d_gene: TRBD2
j_gene: TRBJ2-1
abundance: .
v_gene: TRBV20-1

CDR3nt: TGTGCCAGCAGCCCAGGAACAGGGGCCCCTGAAGCTTTCTTT
CDR3aa: CASSPGTGAPEAFF
d_gene: TRBD1
j_gene: TRBJ1-1
abundance: few
v_gene: TRBV5-4

CDR3nt: TGCAGTGCTAGGCCGGGACTAGCGGAGAGCACAGATACGCAGTATTTT
CDR3aa: CSARPGLAESTDTQYF
d_gene: TRBD2
j_gene: TRBJ2-3
abundance: few
v_gene: TRBV20-1

CDR3nt: TGTGCCGGTGGGGGAGGACCGGGGACAGATACGCAGTATTTT
CDR3aa: CAGGGGPGTDTQYF
d_gene: .
j_gene: TRBJ2-3
abundance: many
v_gene: TRBV28

CDR3nt: TGCAGCGTGGGCGAGTGGGGGGACTCCTACGAGCAGTACTTC
CDR3aa: CSVGEWGDSYEQYF
d_gene: .
j_gene: TRBJ2-7
abundance: .
v_gene: TRBV29-1

CDR3nt: TGTGCCAGCAGCTTAGTACGGGAAAGCCACGAGCAGTACTTC
CDR3aa: CASSLVRESHEQYF
d_gene: .
j_gene: TRBJ2-7
abundance: few
v_gene: TRBV7-9

CDR3nt: TGCGCCAGCAGCCAAGACTCGCGTGCAGGGATAAATCTGCCCCAGCATTTT
CDR3aa: CASSQDSRAGINLPQHF
d_gene: .
j_gene: TRBJ1-5
abundance: .
v_gene: TRBV4-3

CDR3nt: TGCAGTGCTAGAGATTTCGGGGGCGTAGAGATTTACGAGCAGTACTTC
CDR3aa: CSARDFGGVEIYEQYF
d_gene: .
j_gene: TRBJ2-7
abundance: .
v_gene: TRBV20-1

CDR3nt: TGCAGTGCCACGGGGGGCGGGCGCAGCACAGATACGCAGTATTTT
CDR3aa: CSATGGGRSTDTQYF
d_gene: .
j_gene: TRBJ2-3
abundance: many
v_gene: TRBV20-1

CDR3nt: TGTGCCAGTTTTACAGGGGGCGCGGAGACCCAGTACTTC
CDR3aa: CASFTGGAETQYF
d_gene: TRBD1
j_gene: TRBJ2-5
abundance: .
v_gene: TRBV6-2/TRBV6-3

CDR3nt: TGTGCCACCAGCAGGTACAATGAGCAGTTCTTC
CDR3aa: CATSRYNEQFF
d_gene: .
j_gene: TRBJ2-1
abundance: .
v_gene: TRBV2

CDR3nt: TGCGCCAGCAGCCAAGACAGGACCAACAATGAGCAGTTCTTC
CDR3aa: CASSQDRTNNEQFF
d_gene: .
j_gene: TRBJ2-1
abundance: many
v_gene: TRBV4-3

CDR3nt: TGCGCCAGCAGCTTCGGTTCGACAGGGCAGTCACCCCTCCACTTT
CDR3aa: CASSFGSTGQSPLHF
d_gene: TRBD1
j_gene: TRBJ1-6
abundance: .
v_gene: TRBV5-1

CDR3nt: TGCGCCAGCAGCCAAGACAGGGGTAATGAAAAACTGTTTTTT
CDR3aa: CASSQDRGNEKLFF
d_gene: .
j_gene: TRBJ1-4
abundance: many
v_gene: TRBV4-3